This is a list of T cell receptor beta chains from one sample in a study of Ad26.COV2.S vaccination and SARS-CoV-2 variants. The repertoire was sequenced with immunoSEQ multiplex PCR; TCRdb's copy has only in-frame clones and lacks some. Of roughly 400,000 clones listed, about nine tenths are singletons. Specimen: peripheral blood, collected in a trial of Ad26.COV2.S vaccine versus placebo. The receptors derive from a person aged 18-65 years who received the Ad26.COV2.S COVID-19 vaccine or a placebo. The CDR3 runs from the conserved cysteine through the conserved F or W. D genes are given only for firm matches. Clone size is shown for a subset of rows, as once, few, many or a class of expanded clone.

TRBJ2-4 TRBV28 - TRBD1 CATGGTGQDF TGTGCCACAGGGGGGACAGGTCAGGACTTC
TRBJ1-5 TRBV29-1 - - CSVLLTGMGQPQHF TGCAGCGTTTTACTAACAGGGATGGGTCAGCCCCAGCATTTT
TRBJ2-1 TRBV27 - TRBD1 CASSSGTGGRNEQFF TGTGCCAGCAGCTCCGGGACAGGGGGCCGGAATGAGCAGTTCTTC
TRBJ2-2 TRBV5-1 - TRBD2 CASSQTSGNTGELFF TGCGCCAGCAGCCAAACTAGCGGTAACACCGGGGAGCTGTTTTTT
TRBJ2-5 TRBV30 - - CAWADPLGQTQYF TGTGCCTGGGCAGACCCTCTGGGCCAGACCCAGTACTTC
TRBJ1-1 TRBV10-3 once - CAVGQVLTEAFF TGTGCCGTCGGTCAGGTACTCACTGAAGCTTTCTTT
TRBJ1-5 TRBV15 - - CATSRDLGGGQPQHF TGTGCCACCAGCAGAGATCTCGGGGGGGGTCAGCCCCAGCATTTT
TRBJ1-2 TRBV7-2 - - CASSLADRRSGGYTF TGTGCCAGCAGCTTAGCAGACAGGCGATCAGGTGGCTACACCTTC
TRBJ2-1 TRBV19 - TRBD2 CASRPKPGLAGGDEQFF TGTGCCAGTAGACCGAAACCTGGACTAGCGGGAGGGGATGAGCAGTTCTTC
TRBJ2-1 TRBV12-3/TRBV12-4 - TRBD2 CASSSRRAGEQFF TGTGCCAGCAGTTCGCGACGAGCGGGAGAGCAGTTCTTC
TRBJ1-4 TRBV28 - - CASSLGRSATNEKLFF TGTGCCAGCAGTTTAGGAAGGAGCGCAACTAATGAAAAACTGTTTTTT
TRBJ2-7 TRBV28 - TRBD2 CASSFYAGDIGRAYEQYF TGTGCCAGCAGTTTTTACGCGGGAGACATAGGTCGGGCCTACGAGCAGTACTTC
TRBJ2-3 TRBV9 - TRBD1 CASSGGSKGAEDTQYF TGTGCCAGCAGCGGAGGATCGAAGGGGGCAGAAGATACGCAGTATTTT
TRBJ2-1 TRBV5-1 few TRBD1 CASSLEQGVRRGQFF TGCGCCAGCAGCTTGGAACAGGGGGTCCGGAGGGGGCAGTTCTTC
TRBJ2-7 TRBV4-3 once TRBD2 CASSQDPSGSRYF TGCGCCAGCAGCCAAGATCCCAGCGGGAGTAGGTACTTC
TRBJ2-1 TRBV11-3 - TRBD2 CASSWEREGGNEQFF TGTGCCAGCAGCTGGGAGCGGGAGGGTGGGAATGAGCAGTTCTTC
TRBJ1-1 TRBV10-3 - TRBD1 CAINRGQGEAFF TGTGCCATCAACAGGGGGCAAGGCGAAGCTTTCTTT
TRBJ2-2 TRBV24-1 - - CATSDPASVTGELFF TGTGCCACCAGTGATCCCGCTAGCGTCACCGGGGAGCTGTTTTTT
TRBJ2-3 TRBV6-4 few - CASSEGVTSTDTQYF TGTGCCAGCAGTGAAGGTGTCACTAGCACAGATACGCAGTATTTT